This T cell receptor (beta chain) is from a study of T cells after yellow fever vaccination. Study observations and caveats: There was a small share of clonotypes that showed up in both the CD4 and CD8 compartments. Weaker overall, the secondary response nonetheless peaked faster (day 5 versus 15). Boosting was followed by the reappearance of most primary-vaccination clones (approximately 95% CD4, around 86% CD8).

TCRdb passed the 5' RACE reads through MiXCR, listing each CDR3 protein once. This table has 250,000 to 350,000 distinct CDR3 sequences, roughly 4.3% appearing once. V lost 5 bases to trimming and J lost 0 bases, with 11 bases between them. Germline-derived CDR1 and CDR2 are SEHNR and FQNEAQ (reference sequence). This CDR3 contains 15 residues. Points on this clonotype: What it recognizes is unknown.

This receptor was identified in a man aged 18 to 35 who received the YFV17D yellow fever vaccine. The chain couples TRBV7-9 to TRBJ1-3, with D uncertain. The source was PBMCs, collected 15 days after the yellow fever booster vaccination. CDR3 sequence: CASSRLTSSGNTIYF. DNA for the CDR3: TGTGCCAGCAGCCGACTTACTAGCTCTGGAAACACCATATATTTT.